This T cell receptor (beta chain) derives from a study of shared clonotypes between healthy human individuals. Whole-study findings and limits: Rarefaction curves obtained for sorted subsets showed sequencing incomplete despite large depth.

Here immunoSEQ multiplex PCR was the method, and the copy in TCRdb shows in-frame clones only, minus some. The sample lists more than 2,000,000 clones; 85% to 95% were seen once. In germline, CDR1 is SNHLY, CDR2 FYNNEI. The CDR3 covers 13 residues. V dropped 4 bases and J dropped 2 bases, with 8 bases sitting between them. As regards this clone: Its cognate antigen is unknown.

The chain carries TRBV2 and TRBJ1-2; no firm D call. The clonotype comes from a man between 18 and 35 years old in good health. Some clones in this sample may be carry-over from other donors' samples. The sample taken for sequencing was naive CD4+ T cells from PBMCs. Subset here: CD45RA+ positively selected. The CDR3 region is CASSGASNYGYTF. The CDR3 DNA follows: TGTGCCAGCAGTGGAGCAAGCAACTATGGCTACACCTTC.